Presented here are 28 T cell receptor beta chains from one specimen sequenced in a study of CD8+ T cells in alopecia areata. Reverse transcribed after extraction, RNA yielded cDNA as the sequencing template. Assay: immunoSEQ multiplex PCR; the TCRdb copy retains only in-frame clones and omits some. The profile covers around 250,000 clones, with 67% appearing a single time and around 1.2% taken by the ten largest. Source: CD4+ T cells sorted from blood, taken at week 0. The source of these receptors is a human donor with alopecia areata.

The V call is TRBV29-1, the J call TRBJ2-3; the D is unclear. V was pared by 4 bases and J by 6 bases, with 5 bases between. Per germline, CDR1 SQVTM and CDR2 ANQGSEA. The CDR3 spans 10 residues. CDR3 sequence (DNA): TGCAGCGTTGGGGTGGATACGCAGTATTTT. Its protein is CSVGVDTQYF.

This chain uses TRBV29-1 with TRBJ2-7; D not certain. Germline V lookup: CDR1 SQVTM, CDR2 ANQGSEA. Trimming pared 5 bases from V and 3 bases from J, leaving 8 bases between. The CDR3 runs 11 residues. CDR3 protein: CSVRLNYEQYF. The CDR3 bases are TGCAGCGTTCGTCTAAACTACGAGCAGTACTTC.

The V and J genes are TRBV29-1 and TRBJ1-1; D might be TRBD1 (5 bases). V was clipped by 4 bases and J by 0 bases, with 18 bases between them. The germline V gene encodes CDR1 SQVTM and CDR2 ANQGSEA. The CDR3 is 16 amino acids. The CDR3 protein is CSVGWPVRGMNTEAFF. In DNA, the CDR3 is TGCAGCGTTGGATGGCCGGTAAGGGGCATGAACACTGAAGCTTTCTTT.

The V gene is TRBV5-1, the J gene TRBJ2-6; D is unclear. The germline V and J ends were trimmed by 0 bases and 4 bases, with 8 bases remaining between them. Germline CDR1 is SGHRS and CDR2 is YFSETQ. The CDR3 is 15 amino acids. CDR3 sequence: CASSLGQVGANVLTF. As DNA, the CDR3 is TGCGCCAGCAGCTTGGGGCAGGTCGGGGCCAACGTCCTGACTTTC.

The chain joins TRBV30 to TRBJ1-6; a weak D match, TRBD1 (5 bases). The CDR3 loop spans 15 amino acids. CDR1 is GTSNPN and CDR2 is SVGIG in the germline V gene (reference sequence). Trimming stripped 0 bases from V and 5 bases from J, with 11 bases between. CDR3 DNA sequence: TGTGCCTGGAGTGTAGGGGTGGTCAATAATTCACCCCTCCACTTT. Protein sequence: CAWSVGVVNNSPLHF.

The V gene is TRBV9, the J gene TRBJ2-7, with D uncertain. Deletions cut 0 bases from V and 2 bases from J, with 15 bases between. The CDR3 covers 16 residues. The germline gives CDR1 SGDLS, CDR2 YYNGEE. The CDR3 DNA reads as TGTGCCAGCAGCGTAGGAGAAGGTGGCAGGACCTACGAGCAGTACTTC. Its protein product is CASSVGEGGRTYEQYF.

This chain links TRBV29-1 with TRBJ2-7, with 9 positions matching TRBD1. V dropped 5 bases and J dropped 2; count of bases not matched to a gene: 4. The CDR3 spans 13 residues. CDR1 and CDR2 from the germline V gene are SQVTM and ANQGSEA. CDR3 loop: CSVRTGEAYEQYF. CDR3 sequence (DNA): TGCAGCGTTCGGACAGGGGAAGCCTACGAGCAGTACTTC.

The chain carries TRBV30 and TRBJ2-7, with TRBD2 as a possible D gene (5 bases). Trimming took off 4 bases at V and 3 bases at J, with 13 bases between the two ends. CDR3 size: 13 residues. Germline V lookup: CDR1 GTSNPN, CDR2 SVGIG (reference sequence). As DNA, the CDR3 is TGTGCCTGGACGGGGAATGTGGGCTACGAGCAGTACTTC. Its translation: CAWTGNVGYEQYF.

The J gene is TRBJ2-5, the V gene TRBV29-1, with 11 bases identical to TRBD1. The CDR3 has 13 amino acids. Trimming removed 4 bases from V and 4 bases from J; junction bases left unmatched: 2. CDR1 and CDR2 (germline): SQVTM, ANQGSEA. CDR3 loop: CSVGDRGGETQYF. DNA for the CDR3: TGCAGCGTTGGGGACAGGGGGGGAGAGACCCAGTACTTC.

V usage is TRBV9 and J usage is TRBJ2-3; D assignment may be TRBD1 or TRBD2 (6 bases each). CDR3 length: 16 residues. Germline CDR1 SGDLS, CDR2 YYNGEE. V lost 3 bases and J lost 6, with 20 bases in between. The CDR3: CASSAGPGLGGDTQYF. DNA for the CDR3: TGTGCCAGCAGCGCTGGGCCAGGCCTAGGGGGGGATACGCAGTATTTT.

V is TRBV5-6 and J is TRBJ2-7; D is perhaps TRBD2 (6 bases). The V end lost 4 bases, the J end lost 2 bases, and 22 bases lay between the germline ends. The CDR3 spans 17 residues. Per germline, CDR1 SGHDT and CDR2 YYEEEE. The CDR3 DNA follows: TGTGCCAGCAGCCCCCGATTGGGACGGAGGGGACCCTACGAGCAGTACTTC. Its protein is CASSPRLGRRGPYEQYF.

The V and J genes are TRBV14 and TRBJ2-7; TRBD2 is a possible D gene (5 bases). The V end was cut by 0 bases, the J end by 2 bases, with 11 bases between. The CDR3 covers 15 residues. Germline CDR1 reads SGHDN; CDR2 reads FVKESK. The CDR3 nucleotides read TGTGCCAGCAGCCAAGATCACGGGGAAACCTACGAGCAGTACTTC. Translated, it gives CASSQDHGETYEQYF.

This clone was seen only a few times. V is TRBV29-1 and J is TRBJ2-7; 7 bases map to TRBD1. The germline gives CDR1 SQVTM, CDR2 ANQGSEA. The CDR3 loop spans 12 amino acids. The J segment lost 6 bases and the V segment lost 8 bases, leaving 10 bases of the junction unmatched. Here the CDR3 reads CSLRDSKGEQYF. The DNA for the CDR3 is TGCAGCCTCCGGGACAGTAAGGGCGAGCAGTACTTC.

Concerning this clone: Other nucleotide sequences from this sample produce the same CDR3. This chain links TRBV20-1 with TRBJ1-1; no reliable D call. The CDR3 has 10 residues. The V gene's germline CDR1 is DFQATT and CDR2 SNEGSKA (reference sequence). Trimming removed 5 bases at V and 4 bases at J, with 5 bases between. The CDR3 protein is CSAQRTEAFF. DNA for the CDR3: TGCAGTGCTCAACGCACTGAAGCTTTCTTT.

This clone was seen a few times. This chain uses TRBV4-1 with TRBJ1-2; TRBD1 matches 8 bases. CDR1 is MGHRA, CDR2 YSYEKL, per germline. The CDR3 spans 17 residues. Trimming cost V 1 base and J 6 bases; bases outside gene matches: 13. As DNA, the CDR3 is TGCGCCAGCAGCCAAGTCCTCAGGACAGGGAACGGCGATGGCTACACCTTC. Translated, it gives CASSQVLRTGNGDGYTF.

The rearrangement links TRBV30 to TRBJ1-6; D not certain. In germline, CDR1 is GTSNPN, CDR2 SVGIG (reference sequence). V lost 1 base and J lost 6, with 10 bases in between. The CDR3 length is 14 residues. CDR3 nucleotide sequence: TGTGCCTGGAGTGGAGCTTCACTTAATTCACCCCTCCACTTT. It yields the protein CAWSGASLNSPLHF.

V and J are TRBV7-9 and TRBJ2-7; the D is unclear. V lost 5 bases and J lost 3, with 8 bases in between. The germline V gene encodes CDR1 SEHNR and CDR2 FQNEAQ (reference sequence). The CDR3 sequence is 12 residues long. The CDR3 DNA follows: TGTGCCAGCAGCCACGAGGTCTACGAGCAGTACTTC. This sequence encodes CASSHEVYEQYF.

The V and J genes are TRBV2 and TRBJ2-2; 7 bases align to TRBD1. Germline values: CDR1 SNHLY, CDR2 FYNNEI. V gave up 6 bases and J gave up 0 bases; unmatched junction bases: 7. The CDR3 length is 16 residues. The CDR3 sequence is CASRVTGKANTGELFF. The CDR3 DNA is TGTGCCAGCAGAGTGACAGGGAAGGCGAACACCGGGGAGCTGTTTTTT.

This chain connects TRBV6-5 to TRBJ1-6, with D uncertain. V dropped 0 bases and J dropped 10 bases, with 16 bases sitting between them. There are 16 residues in the CDR3. Germline CDR1 and CDR2: MNHEY and SVGAGI. CDR3: CASSYSWTAAGSPLHF. CDR3 DNA sequence: TGTGCCAGCAGTTACTCGTGGACGGCTGCGGGGTCACCCCTCCACTTT.

The CDR3 protein is CASSQDGRGYNEQFF. CDR3 sequence (DNA): TGTGCCAGCAGCCAAGACGGGCGGGGCTACAATGAGCAGTTCTTC. The chain is built from TRBV4-2 and TRBJ2-1; maybe TRBD2 (6 bases). Trimming shortened V by 0 bases and J by 3 bases, and 9 bases separated the two germline ends. The CDR3 is made up of 15 amino acids. Per germline, CDR1 LGHNA and CDR2 YNFKEQ.

The gene calls are TRBV6-6 and TRBJ2-1, with D hard to call. Germline V gives CDR1 MNHNY, CDR2 SVGAGI (reference sequence). The CDR3 extends over 14 amino acids. Trimming shortened V by 5 bases and J by 7 bases, and 15 bases separated the two germline ends. The CDR3: CASSPTLPENEQFF. Written as DNA, the CDR3 is TGTGCCAGCAGTCCCACCCTCCCGGAGAATGAGCAGTTCTTC.

The rearrangement uses TRBV4-3 and TRBJ2-7; 12 positions match TRBD2. This CDR3 comprises 15 residues. The J segment lost 2 bases and the V segment lost 4 bases, leaving 3 bases of the junction unmatched. Germline CDR1 is LGHNA and CDR2 is YSLEER. The CDR3 sequence: CASSLGLAGTYEQYF. The CDR3 DNA reads as TGCGCCAGCAGCCTTGGACTAGCGGGGACCTACGAGCAGTACTTC.

The chain couples TRBV9 to TRBJ2-3; D gene ambiguous. Germline V gene data show CDR1 as SGDLS and CDR2 as YYNGEE. This CDR3 contains 16 residues. V was cut by 3 bases and J by 2 bases, with 16 bases left in between. CDR3 sequence (DNA): TGTGCCAGCAGCGCACAGCCCCGCGTCCTCACAGATACGCAGTATTTT. It codes for CASSAQPRVLTDTQYF.

The chain combines TRBV4-1 with TRBJ2-5; a weak D match, TRBD2 (6 bases). Trimming took off 0 bases at V and 4 bases at J, with 15 bases between the two ends. This CDR3 spans 16 amino acids. CDR1 is MGHRA, CDR2 YSYEKL, per germline. The CDR3 nucleotides are TGCGCCAGCAGCCAAGATGTGGGGGGTCGAAGAGAGACCCAGTACTTC. It encodes CASSQDVGGRRETQYF.

V gene TRBV7-2 combines with J gene TRBJ2-7; 7 positions agree with TRBD2. Germline V CDR1 and CDR2: SGHTA, FQGNSA. V shed 3 bases and J 7 bases; nucleotides not matched to a gene: 9. CDR3 length equals 14 residues. CDR3 loop: CASSFNRGGEEQYF. As DNA, the CDR3 is TGTGCCAGCAGCTTCAATCGCGGGGGTGAGGAGCAGTACTTC.

V and J are TRBV29-1 and TRBJ1-2, with no clear D. This CDR3 region has 14 residues. Germline lookup yields CDR1 SQVTM and CDR2 ANQGSEA. V was trimmed by 4 bases and J by 0 bases, leaving 12 bases between them. CDR3 DNA: TGCAGCGTTGGCTTTGGGCGGACTAACTATGGCTACACCTTC. Its translation: CSVGFGRTNYGYTF.

V usage is TRBV11-2 and J usage is TRBJ1-2; D may be TRBD1 (6 bases). The CDR3 consists of 15 residues. The ends were cut back, 3 bases at V and 4 bases at J, with 15 bases in the middle. Germline V gene sequence: CDR1 SGHAT, CDR2 FQNNGV. CDR3 sequence: CASSFSGGSAYGYTF. As DNA, the CDR3 is TGTGCCAGCAGCTTTAGCGGGGGCTCAGCCTATGGCTACACCTTC.

The chain has TRBV5-1 and TRBJ2-7, with 8 nucleotides matching TRBD1. CDR1 and CDR2 from the germline V gene are SGHRS and YFSETQ. Trimming at V came to 7 bases and at J to 0 bases, leaving 6 bases not matched to a gene. This CDR3 contains 14 residues. CDR3 nucleotide sequence: TGCGCCAGCCGAGGGACAGGCAGCTCCTACGAGCAGTACTTC. It codes for CASRGTGSSYEQYF. The whole variable domain, remainder taken from reference TRBV5-1 and TRBJ2-7, is KAGVTQTPRYLIKTRGQQVTLSCSPISGHRSVSWYQQTPGQGLQFLFEYFSETQRNKGNFPGRFSGRQFSNSRSEMNVSTLELGDSALYLCASRGTGSSYEQYFGPGTRLTVT.